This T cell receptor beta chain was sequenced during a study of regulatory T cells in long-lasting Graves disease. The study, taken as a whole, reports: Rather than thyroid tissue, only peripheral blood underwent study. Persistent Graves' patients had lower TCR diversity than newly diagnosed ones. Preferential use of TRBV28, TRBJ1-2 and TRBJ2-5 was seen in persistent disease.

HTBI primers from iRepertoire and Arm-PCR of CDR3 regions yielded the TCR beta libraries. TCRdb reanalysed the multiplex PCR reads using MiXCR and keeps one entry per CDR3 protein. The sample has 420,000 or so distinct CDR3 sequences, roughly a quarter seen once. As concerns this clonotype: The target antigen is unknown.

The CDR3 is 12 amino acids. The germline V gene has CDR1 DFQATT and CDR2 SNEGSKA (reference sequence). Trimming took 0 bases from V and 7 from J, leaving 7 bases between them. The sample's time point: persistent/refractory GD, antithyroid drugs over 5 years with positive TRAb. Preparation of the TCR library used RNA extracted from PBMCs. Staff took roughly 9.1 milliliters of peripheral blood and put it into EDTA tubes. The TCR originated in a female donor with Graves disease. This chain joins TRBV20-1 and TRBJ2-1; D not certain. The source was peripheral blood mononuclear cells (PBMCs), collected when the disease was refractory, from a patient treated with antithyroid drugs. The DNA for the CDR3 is TGCAGTGCTAGAGACCTCCTGAATGAGCAGTTCTTC. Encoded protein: CSARDLLNEQFF.